This TCR beta chain was captured in a study of metastatic and nonmetastatic thyroid tumors (dated by TCRdb to the early 2020s). General notes on the study: Repertoires from peripheral blood and from tumor or nodule tissue samples of malignant and benign thyroid patients were compared. Overall results and qualifications from the work: In both blood and tumor samples, TCR beta diversity was reported to be significantly higher in malignant tumors than in benign nodules.

This clone came up many times. Its cognate antigen has yet to be identified. No per-base quality is available; no much larger clone lies one base away. Including the terminal cysteine and phenylalanine, the CDR3 comprises 13 residues. The retained sequence is limited to the CDR3, 39 bases, with the frame set at the first base. Looking up the germline V gene yields CDR1 MNHNS and CDR2 SASEGT. Trimming removed 5 bases from V and 5 bases from J, leaving 13 bases between the germline ends. None of the patients had been given any treatment before thyroid surgery. Patient clinical samples collected from about 2011 to 2019 were retrospectively analysed using T-cell receptor beta sequencing. Receptor amplification or capture employed PCR. Sequencing was performed on an Illumina HiSeq 4000. High-throughput sequencing was used to profile the TCR beta-chain CDR3 region of every patient. Under the source paper's analysis protocol: Drawing on CDR3 differences between clinicopathological groups, the researchers built a classifier meant to tell apart patients with distant-metastatic papillary thyroid cancer. To measure repertoire diversity the researchers used the Shannon index, while the Morisita-Horn index served to gauge how similar the tumor and blood repertoires were. The public reads were reanalyzed by TCRdb: fastp trimming at Q25, MiXCR alignment, in-frame beta chains only. TCRdb, not the authors, supplied the V and J calls. The sample data list 15,000 or so clones, and about 35% of these were observed just once. Roughly 7% of the sample rests with the top ten.

The sequenced material came from tumor tissue. The sequence was obtained from a female donor with papillary thyroid cancer or a benign thyroid nodule (not recorded which). Some clones in this sample may be carry-over from other donors' samples. In this chain, TRBV6-1 is recombined with TRBJ2-7; the D segment could be TRBD2, given 6 matching bases. The DNA sequence is as follows: TGTGCCAGCAGTCCCTATGGAGGGAACGAGCAGTACTTC. Its translation reads: CASSPYGGNEQYF.